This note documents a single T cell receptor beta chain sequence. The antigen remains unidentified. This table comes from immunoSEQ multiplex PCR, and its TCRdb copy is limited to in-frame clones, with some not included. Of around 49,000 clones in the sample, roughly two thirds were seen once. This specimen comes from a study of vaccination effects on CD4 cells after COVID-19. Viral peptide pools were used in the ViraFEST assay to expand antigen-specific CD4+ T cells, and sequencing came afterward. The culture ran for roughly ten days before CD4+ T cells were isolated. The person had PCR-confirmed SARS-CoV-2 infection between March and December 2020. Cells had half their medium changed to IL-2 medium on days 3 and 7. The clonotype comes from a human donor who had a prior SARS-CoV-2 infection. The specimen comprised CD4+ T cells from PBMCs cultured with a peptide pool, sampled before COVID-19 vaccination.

This chain's CDR3 is CASSTQRGGARTEAFF. As DNA, the CDR3 is TGTGCCAGTAGTACCCAAAGGGGGGGGGCGCGGACTGAAGCTTTCTTT. This rearrangement joins TRBV19 to TRBJ1-1, with D maybe TRBD1 (6 bases). In germline, CDR1 is LNHDA, CDR2 SQIVND (reference sequence). The CDR3 consists of 16 residues. V was shortened by 4 bases and J by 5 bases, with 20 bases between the two germline ends.